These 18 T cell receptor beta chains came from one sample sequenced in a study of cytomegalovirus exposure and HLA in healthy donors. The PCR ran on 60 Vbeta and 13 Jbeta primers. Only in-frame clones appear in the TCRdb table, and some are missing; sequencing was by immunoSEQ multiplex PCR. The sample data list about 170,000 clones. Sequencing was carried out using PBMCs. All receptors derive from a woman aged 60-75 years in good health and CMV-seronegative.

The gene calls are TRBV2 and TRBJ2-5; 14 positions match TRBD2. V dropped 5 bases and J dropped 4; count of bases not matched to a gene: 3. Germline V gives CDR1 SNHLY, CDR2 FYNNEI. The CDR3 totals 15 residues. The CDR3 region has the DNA TGTGCCAGCAGTCCGACTAGCGGGAGGGTAGAGACCCAGTACTTC. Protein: CASSPTSGRVETQYF.

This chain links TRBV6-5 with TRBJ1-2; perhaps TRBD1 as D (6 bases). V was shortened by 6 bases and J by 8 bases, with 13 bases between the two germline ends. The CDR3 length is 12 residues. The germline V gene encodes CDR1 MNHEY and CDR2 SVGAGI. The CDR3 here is CASSNRDFGYTF. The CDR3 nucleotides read TGTGCCAGCAGCAACAGGGATTTCGGCTACACCTTC.

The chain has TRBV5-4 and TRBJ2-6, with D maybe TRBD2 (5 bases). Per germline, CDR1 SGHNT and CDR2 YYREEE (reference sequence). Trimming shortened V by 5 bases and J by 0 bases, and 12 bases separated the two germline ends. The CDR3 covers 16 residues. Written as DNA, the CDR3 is TGTGCCAGCAGGCCCGGACTTAACTCTGGGGCCAACGTCCTGACTTTC. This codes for CASRPGLNSGANVLTF.

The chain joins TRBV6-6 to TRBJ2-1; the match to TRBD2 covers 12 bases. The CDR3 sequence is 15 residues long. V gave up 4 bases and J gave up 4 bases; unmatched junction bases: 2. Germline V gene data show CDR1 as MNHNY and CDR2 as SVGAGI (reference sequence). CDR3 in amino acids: CASSFLAGGYNEQFF. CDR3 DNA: TGTGCCAGCAGTTTCCTAGCGGGAGGGTACAATGAGCAGTTCTTC.

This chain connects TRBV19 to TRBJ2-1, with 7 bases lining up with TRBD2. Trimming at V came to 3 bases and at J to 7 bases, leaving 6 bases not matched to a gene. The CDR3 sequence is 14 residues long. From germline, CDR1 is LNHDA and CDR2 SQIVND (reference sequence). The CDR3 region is CASSMVLGGNEQFF. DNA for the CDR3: TGTGCCAGTAGTATGGTGCTGGGGGGGAATGAGCAGTTCTTC.

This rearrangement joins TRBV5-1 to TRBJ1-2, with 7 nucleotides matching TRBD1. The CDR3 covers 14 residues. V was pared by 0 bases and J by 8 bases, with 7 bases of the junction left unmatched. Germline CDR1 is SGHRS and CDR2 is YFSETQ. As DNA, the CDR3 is TGCGCCAGCAGCTTGGGTATCGGACAGGTCGGCTACACCTTC. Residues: CASSLGIGQVGYTF.

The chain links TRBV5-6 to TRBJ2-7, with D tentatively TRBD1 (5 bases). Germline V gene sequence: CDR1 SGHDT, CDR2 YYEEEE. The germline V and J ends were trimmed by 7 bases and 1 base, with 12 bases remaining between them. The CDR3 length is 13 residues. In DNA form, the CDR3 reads TGTGCCAGCCAAAGACAGCGTTCCTACGAGCAGTACTTC. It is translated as CASQRQRSYEQYF.

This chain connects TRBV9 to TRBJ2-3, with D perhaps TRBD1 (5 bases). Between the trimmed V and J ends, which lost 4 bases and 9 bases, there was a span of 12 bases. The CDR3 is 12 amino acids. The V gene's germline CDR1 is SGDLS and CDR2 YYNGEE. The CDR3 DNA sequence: TGTGCCAGCAGCCCCGACAGCGCGACGCAGTATTTT. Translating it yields CASSPDSATQYF.

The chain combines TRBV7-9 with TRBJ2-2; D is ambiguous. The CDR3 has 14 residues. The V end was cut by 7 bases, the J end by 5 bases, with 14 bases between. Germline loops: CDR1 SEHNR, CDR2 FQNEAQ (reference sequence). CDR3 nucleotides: TGTGCCAGCATCCCCGGTTCCGAAACCGGGGAGCTGTTTTTT. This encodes CASIPGSETGELFF.

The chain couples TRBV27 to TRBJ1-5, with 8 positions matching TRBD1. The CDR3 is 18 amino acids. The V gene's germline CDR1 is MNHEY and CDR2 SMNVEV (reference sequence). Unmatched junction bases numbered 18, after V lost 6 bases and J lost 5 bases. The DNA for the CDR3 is TGTGCCAGCAGCCCCAATTGGGGGCGGGGACAGGCATATCAGCCCCAGCATTTT. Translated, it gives CASSPNWGRGQAYQPQHF.

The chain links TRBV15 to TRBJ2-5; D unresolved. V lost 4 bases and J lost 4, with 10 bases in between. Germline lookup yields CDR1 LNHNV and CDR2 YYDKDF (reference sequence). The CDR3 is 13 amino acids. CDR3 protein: CATSTRGGETQYF. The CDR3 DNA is TGTGCCACCAGCACCAGAGGCGGAGAGACCCAGTACTTC.

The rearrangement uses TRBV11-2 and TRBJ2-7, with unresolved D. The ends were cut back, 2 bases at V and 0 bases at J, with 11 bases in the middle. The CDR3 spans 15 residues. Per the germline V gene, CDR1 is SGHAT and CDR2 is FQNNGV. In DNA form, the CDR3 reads TGTGCCAGCAGCTTAAACACCCAAAGCTCCTACGAGCAGTACTTC. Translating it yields CASSLNTQSSYEQYF.

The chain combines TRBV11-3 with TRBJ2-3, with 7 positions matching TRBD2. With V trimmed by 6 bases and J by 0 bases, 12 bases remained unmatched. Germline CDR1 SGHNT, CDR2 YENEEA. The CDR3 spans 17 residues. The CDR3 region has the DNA TGTGCCAGCAGTCAGAACGTGGCGGGAGCTAGCACAGATACGCAGTATTTT. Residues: CASSQNVAGASTDTQYF. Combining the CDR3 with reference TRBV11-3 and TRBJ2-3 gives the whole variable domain EAGVVQSPRYKIIEKKQPVAFWCNPISGHNTLYWYLQNLGQGPELLIRYENEEAVDDSQLPKDRFSAERLKGVDSTLKIQPAELGDSAVYLCASSQNVAGASTDTQYFGPGTRLTVL.

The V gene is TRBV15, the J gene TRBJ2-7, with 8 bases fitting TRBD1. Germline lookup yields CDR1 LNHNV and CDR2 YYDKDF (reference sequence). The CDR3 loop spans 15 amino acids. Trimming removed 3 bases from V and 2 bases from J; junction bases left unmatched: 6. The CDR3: CATSRRDRPTYEQYF. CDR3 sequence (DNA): TGTGCCACCAGCAGGCGGGACAGGCCCACCTACGAGCAGTACTTC. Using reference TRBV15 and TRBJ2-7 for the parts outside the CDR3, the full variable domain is DAMVIQNPRYQVTQFGKPVTLSCSQTLNHNVMYWYQQKSSQAPKLLFHYYDKDFNNEADTPDNFQSRRPNTSFCFLDIRSPGLGDTAMYLCATSRRDRPTYEQYFGPGTRLTVT.

CDR3 sequence (DNA): TGTGCCAGCAGCGGGAACAGGGCCGGAGAGACCCAGTACTTC. Its translation: CASSGNRAGETQYF. The V and J genes are TRBV5-6 and TRBJ2-5; maybe TRBD1 (6 bases). The CDR3 runs 14 residues. Per germline, CDR1 SGHDT and CDR2 YYEEEE. The V end was cut by 4 bases, the J end by 4 bases, with 14 bases between. Using reference TRBV5-6 and TRBJ2-5 for the parts outside the CDR3, the full variable domain is DAGVTQSPTHLIKTRGQQVTLRCSPKSGHDTVSWYQQALGQGPQFIFQYYEEEERQRGNFPDRFSGHQFPNYSSELNVNALLLGDSALYLCASSGNRAGETQYFGPGTRLLVL.

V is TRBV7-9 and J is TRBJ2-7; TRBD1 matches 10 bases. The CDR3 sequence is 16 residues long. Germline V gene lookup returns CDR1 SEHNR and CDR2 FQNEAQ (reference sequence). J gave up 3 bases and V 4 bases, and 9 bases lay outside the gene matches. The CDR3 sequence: CASSWLPGTGVYEQYF. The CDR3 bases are TGTGCCAGCAGCTGGCTCCCAGGGACAGGGGTCTACGAGCAGTACTTC.

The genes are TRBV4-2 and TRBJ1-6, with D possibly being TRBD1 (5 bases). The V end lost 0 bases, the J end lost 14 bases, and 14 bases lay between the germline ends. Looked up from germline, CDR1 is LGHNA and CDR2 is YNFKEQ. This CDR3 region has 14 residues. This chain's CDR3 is CASSQEFQGRTLHF. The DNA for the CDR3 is TGTGCCAGCAGCCAAGAGTTCCAGGGTAGGACCCTCCACTTT.

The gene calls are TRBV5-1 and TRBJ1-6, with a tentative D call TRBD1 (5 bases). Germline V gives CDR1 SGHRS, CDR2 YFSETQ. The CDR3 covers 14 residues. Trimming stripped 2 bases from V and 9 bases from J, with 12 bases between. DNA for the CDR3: TGCGCCAGCAGCTTATCGGACACACGTTCACCCCTCCACTTT. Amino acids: CASSLSDTRSPLHF.